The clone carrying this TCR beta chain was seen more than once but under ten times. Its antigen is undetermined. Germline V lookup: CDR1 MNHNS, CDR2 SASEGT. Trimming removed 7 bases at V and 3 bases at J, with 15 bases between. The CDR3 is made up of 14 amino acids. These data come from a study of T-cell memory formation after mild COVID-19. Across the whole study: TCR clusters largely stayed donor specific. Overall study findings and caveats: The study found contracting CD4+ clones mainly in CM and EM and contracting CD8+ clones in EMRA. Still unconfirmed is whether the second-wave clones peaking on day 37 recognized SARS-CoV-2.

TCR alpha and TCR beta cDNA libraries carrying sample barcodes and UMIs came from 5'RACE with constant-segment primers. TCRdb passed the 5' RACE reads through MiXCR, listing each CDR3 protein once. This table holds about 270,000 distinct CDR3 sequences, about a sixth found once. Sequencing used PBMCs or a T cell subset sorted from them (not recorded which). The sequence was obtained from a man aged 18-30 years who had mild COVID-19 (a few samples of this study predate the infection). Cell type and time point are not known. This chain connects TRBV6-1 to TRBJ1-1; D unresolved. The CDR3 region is CASTAKGVDTEAFF. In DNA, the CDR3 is TGTGCCAGCACCGCGAAGGGAGTGGACACTGAAGCTTTCTTT.